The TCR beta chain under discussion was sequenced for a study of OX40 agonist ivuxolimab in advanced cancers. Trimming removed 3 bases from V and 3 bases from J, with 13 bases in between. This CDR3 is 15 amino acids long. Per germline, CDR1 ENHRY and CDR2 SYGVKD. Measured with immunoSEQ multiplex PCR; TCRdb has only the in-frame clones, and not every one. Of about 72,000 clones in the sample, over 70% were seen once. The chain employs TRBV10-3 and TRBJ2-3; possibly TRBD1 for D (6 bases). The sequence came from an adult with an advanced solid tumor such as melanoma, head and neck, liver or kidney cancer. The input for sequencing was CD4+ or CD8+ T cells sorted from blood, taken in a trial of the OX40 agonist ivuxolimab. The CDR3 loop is CAISEGRGVTDTQYF. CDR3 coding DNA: TGTGCCATCAGTGAAGGCAGGGGTGTTACAGATACGCAGTATTTT.